This T cell receptor (beta chain) appears in the sequencing data of a study of T cells after yellow fever vaccination. Study-wide results and limits: Post-booster reappearance was seen for most primary-vaccination clones (roughly 96% CD4, 88% CD8). Relatively few clonotypes were ones that appeared in both CD4 and CD8 compartments.

Template switching with 5'RACE generated the TCR cDNA and added a universal primer site and UMIs. TCRdb passed the 5' RACE reads through MiXCR, listing each CDR3 protein once. The top ten clones hold less than 25% of a sample with about 300,000 distinct CDR3 sequences, roughly 4.3% of them seen once. This clonotype was recorded at least ten times. Its antigen remains unknown. The CDR3 runs 15 residues. V lost 1 base and J 6 bases, leaving 16 bases between the germline ends. Per germline, CDR1 MNHEY and CDR2 SMNVEV (reference sequence). The rearrangement links TRBV27 to TRBJ2-7; a weak D match, TRBD2 (6 bases). Here the sequenced sample was PBMCs, taken 5 days after the yellow fever booster vaccination. This clonotype originated in a man younger than 35 who received the YFV17D yellow fever vaccine. The CDR3 loop reads CASSLYREESGEQYF. CDR3 nucleotide sequence: TGTGCCAGCAGTTTATATAGGGAGGAAAGCGGCGAGCAGTACTTC.